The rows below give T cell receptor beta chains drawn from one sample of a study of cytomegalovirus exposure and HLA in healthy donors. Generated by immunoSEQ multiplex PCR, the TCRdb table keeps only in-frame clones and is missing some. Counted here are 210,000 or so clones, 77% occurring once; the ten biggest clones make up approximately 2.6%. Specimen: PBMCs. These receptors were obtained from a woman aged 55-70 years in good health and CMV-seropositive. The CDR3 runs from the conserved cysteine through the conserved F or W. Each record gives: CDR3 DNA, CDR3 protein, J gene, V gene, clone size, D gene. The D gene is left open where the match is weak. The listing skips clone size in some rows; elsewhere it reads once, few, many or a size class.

cdr3_nt: TGTGCCAGCAGGACAACAGGGGCCTCTAATGGCTACACCTTC
cdr3_aa: CASRTTGASNGYTF
j_call: TRBJ1-2
v_call: TRBV2
clone_size: -
d_call: TRBD1

cdr3_nt: TGCGCCAGCAGCTTGATAAATGAGCAGTTCTTC
cdr3_aa: CASSLINEQFF
j_call: TRBJ2-1
v_call: TRBV5-1
clone_size: few
d_call: -

cdr3_nt: TGCAGCGTTGGTACGGGCAGGGGGACTGAAAAACTGTTTTTT
cdr3_aa: CSVGTGRGTEKLFF
j_call: TRBJ1-4
v_call: TRBV29-1
clone_size: -
d_call: TRBD1

cdr3_nt: TGTGCCAGCAATCTAGCGGGAGGGAGTTTAGGTGCCGGGGAGCTGTTTTTT
cdr3_aa: CASNLAGGSLGAGELFF
j_call: TRBJ2-2
v_call: TRBV2
clone_size: once
d_call: TRBD2

cdr3_nt: TGCGCCAGCAGCCAGACCCCAGGGGGTGTACAAGAGGCCCAGTACTTC
cdr3_aa: CASSQTPGGVQEAQYF
j_call: TRBJ2-5
v_call: TRBV4-3
clone_size: -
d_call: TRBD1

cdr3_nt: TGTGCCAGCAGCTCGTCGCAGGGGCATTCACCCCTCCACTTT
cdr3_aa: CASSSSQGHSPLHF
j_call: TRBJ1-6
v_call: TRBV5-4
clone_size: -
d_call: -

cdr3_nt: TGTGCCAGCAGCGGGCTAGCGGGAGGTACGCAGTATTTT
cdr3_aa: CASSGLAGGTQYF
j_call: TRBJ2-3
v_call: TRBV6-5
clone_size: -
d_call: TRBD2

cdr3_nt: TGTGCCAGCTCACCTGGACAGGGAAAAGAGACCCAGTACTTC
cdr3_aa: CASSPGQGKETQYF
j_call: TRBJ2-5
v_call: TRBV18
clone_size: -
d_call: TRBD1

cdr3_nt: TGTGCCAGCAGTTCTGCGGGAGGCCGAGGAGATGGTGAGCAGTTCTTC
cdr3_aa: CASSSAGGRGDGEQFF
j_call: TRBJ2-1
v_call: TRBV2
clone_size: once
d_call: TRBD2

cdr3_nt: TGTGCCAGCAGCTTCACAGGCGTAACAGATACGCAGTATTTT
cdr3_aa: CASSFTGVTDTQYF
j_call: TRBJ2-3
v_call: TRBV5-4
clone_size: -
d_call: -

cdr3_nt: TGTGCCAGTAGTAAACAGGGTAATCAGCCCCAGCATTTT
cdr3_aa: CASSKQGNQPQHF
j_call: TRBJ1-5
v_call: TRBV19
clone_size: -
d_call: -

cdr3_nt: TGCGCCAGCAAAGCGAACACTGAAGCTTTCTTT
cdr3_aa: CASKANTEAFF
j_call: TRBJ1-1
v_call: TRBV5-1
clone_size: -
d_call: -

cdr3_nt: TGTGCCAGCAGTCGGCGACAGGGAGGAGCTTTCTTT
cdr3_aa: CASSRRQGGAFF
j_call: TRBJ1-1
v_call: TRBV7-9
clone_size: few
d_call: TRBD1

cdr3_nt: TGTGCCAGTAGTATAGAATTTAAACAGGGGAGCAATCAGCCCCAGCATTTT
cdr3_aa: CASSIEFKQGSNQPQHF
j_call: TRBJ1-5
v_call: TRBV19
clone_size: -
d_call: TRBD1

cdr3_nt: TGTGCTAGTGGGGGCGTGCGTGAGGCTTTCTTT
cdr3_aa: CASGGVREAFF
j_call: TRBJ1-1
v_call: TRBV12-5
clone_size: -
d_call: -

cdr3_nt: TGTGCCAGCACACAAGGGCGGGAAGAAACCAACGAGCAGTACTTC
cdr3_aa: CASTQGREETNEQYF
j_call: TRBJ2-7
v_call: TRBV7-9
clone_size: -
d_call: -

cdr3_nt: TGCGCCAGCGCCTGGGAGCACAATGAGCAGTTCTTC
cdr3_aa: CASAWEHNEQFF
j_call: TRBJ2-1
v_call: TRBV5-1
clone_size: few
d_call: -

cdr3_nt: TGTGCCACTCGGGGGGTAGGGCGACCGACTGAAGCTTTCTTT
cdr3_aa: CATRGVGRPTEAFF
j_call: TRBJ1-1
v_call: TRBV6-5
clone_size: -
d_call: -

cdr3_nt: TGTGCGTCGGGCGGGACGGGGGAGACCCAGTACTTC
cdr3_aa: CASGGTGETQYF
j_call: TRBJ2-5
v_call: TRBV2
clone_size: few
d_call: -

cdr3_nt: TGTGCCATCAGACCCGGACACGCGAACGCTGAAGCTTTCTTT
cdr3_aa: CAIRPGHANAEAFF
j_call: TRBJ1-1
v_call: TRBV10-3
clone_size: -
d_call: -

cdr3_nt: TGTGCCAGTATTCCCTTAGGCAGGGCCAAAAACATTCAGTACTTC
cdr3_aa: CASIPLGRAKNIQYF
j_call: TRBJ2-4
v_call: TRBV19
clone_size: -
d_call: -

cdr3_nt: TGTGCCAGCAAACGGGCCAGGGAGGGAATTAGCTACGAGCAGTACTTC
cdr3_aa: CASKRAREGISYEQYF
j_call: TRBJ2-7
v_call: TRBV4-2
clone_size: -
d_call: TRBD2

cdr3_nt: TGTGCCAGTAGTCCGACTAGCGGGAGGGCGGATCTGGACGGGGAGCTGTTTTTT
cdr3_aa: CASSPTSGRADLDGELFF
j_call: TRBJ2-2
v_call: TRBV19
clone_size: -
d_call: TRBD2

cdr3_nt: TGTGCCAGCAGTTATTCCCCCGCCAGGGGAGAGACCCAGTACTTC
cdr3_aa: CASSYSPARGETQYF
j_call: TRBJ2-5
v_call: TRBV6-9
clone_size: once
d_call: -

cdr3_nt: TGTGCCAGCAGCTTGGGGGGACAGGGTACCAAAGATACGCAGTATTTT
cdr3_aa: CASSLGGQGTKDTQYF
j_call: TRBJ2-3
v_call: TRBV7-9
clone_size: -
d_call: TRBD1

cdr3_nt: TGTGCCATCAGCTTGACAGGTTCGGATGAAAAACTGTTTTTT
cdr3_aa: CAISLTGSDEKLFF
j_call: TRBJ1-4
v_call: TRBV10-3
clone_size: -
d_call: -

cdr3_nt: TGTGCCACCGAACCTCTGAGGGCAAGTAGGGGCTACACCTTC
cdr3_aa: CATEPLRASRGYTF
j_call: TRBJ1-2
v_call: TRBV5-7
clone_size: -
d_call: -

cdr3_nt: TGCGCCAGCGCCCTTTCGGGGGGCGGGGACATTCAGTACTTC
cdr3_aa: CASALSGGGDIQYF
j_call: TRBJ2-4
v_call: TRBV4-1
clone_size: -
d_call: -

cdr3_nt: TGCGCCAGCAGCAACCAGGGGAATGGCTACACCTTC
cdr3_aa: CASSNQGNGYTF
j_call: TRBJ1-2
v_call: TRBV5-1
clone_size: few
d_call: -

cdr3_nt: TGTGCCAGCAGCTTAGCCTTGGCAGGTGGGCAGTACTTC
cdr3_aa: CASSLALAGGQYF
j_call: TRBJ2-7
v_call: TRBV7-9
clone_size: -
d_call: -

cdr3_nt: TGTGCCAGCAGCTTAGGTGGGGCTAGCGGACTCACAGATACGCAGTATTTT
cdr3_aa: CASSLGGASGLTDTQYF
j_call: TRBJ2-3
v_call: TRBV7-9
clone_size: -
d_call: TRBD2

cdr3_nt: TGTGCCAGCTCTCCCAGCCGGGACAGGGGCTCCTACGAGCAGTACTTC
cdr3_aa: CASSPSRDRGSYEQYF
j_call: TRBJ2-7
v_call: TRBV18
clone_size: -
d_call: TRBD1

cdr3_nt: TGTGCCAGCAGTACCCGGGACAGGGGCAATGAGCAGTTCTTC
cdr3_aa: CASSTRDRGNEQFF
j_call: TRBJ2-1
v_call: TRBV6-5
clone_size: -
d_call: TRBD1

cdr3_nt: TGTGCCAGCAGCTTAAGTCTCCAGGGTTATGGCTACACCTTC
cdr3_aa: CASSLSLQGYGYTF
j_call: TRBJ1-2
v_call: TRBV7-3
clone_size: -
d_call: -

cdr3_nt: TGCGCCAGCAGCTGGGACAGGGGTGGGGAGACCCAGTACTTC
cdr3_aa: CASSWDRGGETQYF
j_call: TRBJ2-5
v_call: TRBV5-1
clone_size: few
d_call: TRBD1

cdr3_nt: TGTGCCAGCAGCTTAGCCCAGTCTGCCTACGAGCAGTACTTC
cdr3_aa: CASSLAQSAYEQYF
j_call: TRBJ2-7
v_call: TRBV7-2
clone_size: -
d_call: -

cdr3_nt: TGCGCCAGCAGCGCCGTGACCTCGGGGGGCTATGGCTACACCTTC
cdr3_aa: CASSAVTSGGYGYTF
j_call: TRBJ1-2
v_call: TRBV5-1
clone_size: -
d_call: -

cdr3_nt: TGCGCCAGCAAGACTAGGGGAGTAAGCACAGATACGCAGTATTTT
cdr3_aa: CASKTRGVSTDTQYF
j_call: TRBJ2-3
v_call: TRBV5-1
clone_size: few
d_call: -

cdr3_nt: TGTGCCAGTACCCGGGGGGGGTACGACACCGGGGAGCTGTTTTTT
cdr3_aa: CASTRGGYDTGELFF
j_call: TRBJ2-2
v_call: TRBV19
clone_size: few
d_call: TRBD2

cdr3_nt: TGTGCCAGCAGCTTAGCTAGCGGGGTTAAGAATACGCAGTATTTT
cdr3_aa: CASSLASGVKNTQYF
j_call: TRBJ2-3
v_call: TRBV7-2
clone_size: -
d_call: TRBD2

cdr3_nt: TGTGCCAGCAGCTACAGGGGGCGGGAGACCCAGTACTTC
cdr3_aa: CASSYRGRETQYF
j_call: TRBJ2-5
v_call: TRBV27
clone_size: -
d_call: TRBD1

cdr3_nt: TGTGCCATCAGGGGGAGTGGGGCAGATACGCAGTATTTT
cdr3_aa: CAIRGSGADTQYF
j_call: TRBJ2-3
v_call: TRBV10-3
clone_size: -
d_call: -

cdr3_nt: TGTGCCATCAGAGACGGGACAGGGCCTTCCTACAATGAGCAGTTCTTC
cdr3_aa: CAIRDGTGPSYNEQFF
j_call: TRBJ2-1
v_call: TRBV10-3
clone_size: -
d_call: TRBD1

cdr3_nt: TGTGCCAGCAGCTTACGGGGAGGGGTGGAGACCCAGTACTTC
cdr3_aa: CASSLRGGVETQYF
j_call: TRBJ2-5
v_call: TRBV7-9
clone_size: -
d_call: TRBD2

cdr3_nt: TGTGCCAGCTCACCAACGACACAGGGAGAAGGCTACACCTTC
cdr3_aa: CASSPTTQGEGYTF
j_call: TRBJ1-2
v_call: TRBV18
clone_size: -
d_call: -

cdr3_nt: TGTGCCAGCAGTTTGACCCCGAGGGGGCATCAGCCCCAGCATTTT
cdr3_aa: CASSLTPRGHQPQHF
j_call: TRBJ1-5
v_call: TRBV28
clone_size: -
d_call: TRBD1

cdr3_nt: TGTGCCTGGAGTGAGGTGGGGAGTGGCTACACCTTC
cdr3_aa: CAWSEVGSGYTF
j_call: TRBJ1-2
v_call: TRBV30
clone_size: few
d_call: -

cdr3_nt: TGTGCCAGCAGCCCTACTTCCGACAGGGGGCGAGAAAAACTGTTTTTT
cdr3_aa: CASSPTSDRGREKLFF
j_call: TRBJ1-4
v_call: TRBV4-2
clone_size: once
d_call: TRBD1